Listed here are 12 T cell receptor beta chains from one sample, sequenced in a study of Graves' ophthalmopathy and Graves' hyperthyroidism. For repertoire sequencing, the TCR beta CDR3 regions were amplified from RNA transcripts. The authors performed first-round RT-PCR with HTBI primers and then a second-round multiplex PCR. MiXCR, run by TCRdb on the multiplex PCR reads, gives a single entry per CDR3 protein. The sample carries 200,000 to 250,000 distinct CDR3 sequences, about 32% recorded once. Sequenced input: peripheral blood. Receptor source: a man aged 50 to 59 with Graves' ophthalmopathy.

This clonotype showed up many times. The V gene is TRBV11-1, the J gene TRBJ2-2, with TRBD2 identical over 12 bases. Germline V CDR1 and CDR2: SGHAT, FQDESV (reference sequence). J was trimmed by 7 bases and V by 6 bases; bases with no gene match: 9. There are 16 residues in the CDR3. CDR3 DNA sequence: TGTGCCAGCAGACAACCGGGACTAGCGGGCCGCGGGGAGCTGTTTTTT. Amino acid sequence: CASRQPGLAGRGELFF.

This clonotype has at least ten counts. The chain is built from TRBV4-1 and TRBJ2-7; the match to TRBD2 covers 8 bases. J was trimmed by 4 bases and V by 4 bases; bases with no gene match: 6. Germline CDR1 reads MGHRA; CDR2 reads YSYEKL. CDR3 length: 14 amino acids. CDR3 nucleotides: TGCGCCAGCAGCCCGGGGACTAGGGGGTACGAGCAGTACTTC. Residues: CASSPGTRGYEQYF.

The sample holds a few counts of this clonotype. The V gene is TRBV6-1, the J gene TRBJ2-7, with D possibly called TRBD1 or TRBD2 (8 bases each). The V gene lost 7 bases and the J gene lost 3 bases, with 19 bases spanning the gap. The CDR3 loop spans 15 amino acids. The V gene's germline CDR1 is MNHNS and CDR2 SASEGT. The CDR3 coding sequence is TGTGCCAGCACTGCCGGGGGGGACAGGAGCTACGAGCAGTACTTC. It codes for CASTAGGDRSYEQYF.

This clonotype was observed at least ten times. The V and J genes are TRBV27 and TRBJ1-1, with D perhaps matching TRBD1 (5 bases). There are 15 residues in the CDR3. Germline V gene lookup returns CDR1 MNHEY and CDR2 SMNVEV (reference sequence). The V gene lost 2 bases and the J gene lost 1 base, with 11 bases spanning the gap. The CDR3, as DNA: TGTGCCAGCAGTTTACGGGGACGTCAGAACACTGAAGCTTTCTTT. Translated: CASSLRGRQNTEAFF.

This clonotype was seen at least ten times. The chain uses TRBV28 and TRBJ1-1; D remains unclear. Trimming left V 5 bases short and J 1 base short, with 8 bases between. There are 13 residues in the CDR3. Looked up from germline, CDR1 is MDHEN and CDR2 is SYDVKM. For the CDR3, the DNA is TGTGCCAGCAGTATAACGGAGAACACTGAAGCTTTCTTT. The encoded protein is CASSITENTEAFF.

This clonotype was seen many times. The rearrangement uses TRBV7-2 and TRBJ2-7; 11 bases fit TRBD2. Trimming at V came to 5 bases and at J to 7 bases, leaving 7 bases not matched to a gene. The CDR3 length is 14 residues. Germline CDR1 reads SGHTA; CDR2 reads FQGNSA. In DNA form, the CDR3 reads TGTGCCAGCAGCGCTACTAGCGGGAGACGAGAGCAGTACTTC. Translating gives CASSATSGRREQYF.

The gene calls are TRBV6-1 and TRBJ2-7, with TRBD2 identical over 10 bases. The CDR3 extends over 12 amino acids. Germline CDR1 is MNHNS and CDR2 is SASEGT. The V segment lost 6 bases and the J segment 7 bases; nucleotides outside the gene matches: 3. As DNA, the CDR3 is TGTGCCAGCAGATCTAGCGGGGGAGAGCAGTACTTC. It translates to CASRSSGGEQYF.

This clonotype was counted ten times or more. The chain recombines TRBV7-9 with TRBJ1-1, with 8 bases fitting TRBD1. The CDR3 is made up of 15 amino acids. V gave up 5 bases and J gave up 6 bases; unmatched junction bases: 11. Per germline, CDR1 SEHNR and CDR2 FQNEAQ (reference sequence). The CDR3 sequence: CASSQDRGLPAEAFF. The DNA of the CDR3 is TGTGCCAGCAGCCAAGACAGGGGATTACCGGCTGAAGCTTTCTTT.

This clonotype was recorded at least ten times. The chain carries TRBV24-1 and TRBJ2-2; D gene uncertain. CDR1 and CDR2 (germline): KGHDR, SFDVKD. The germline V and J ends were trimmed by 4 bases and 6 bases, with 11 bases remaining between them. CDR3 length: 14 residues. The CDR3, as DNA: TGTGCCACCAGTGACCTTGACAATTCCGGGGAGCTGTTTTTT. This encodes CATSDLDNSGELFF.

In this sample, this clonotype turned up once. CDR3 sequence (DNA): TGTGCCAGCAGTTTCAGGGGGGGTTACTTTGTTAAAGAGACCCAGTACTTC. Translating it yields CASSFRGGYFVKETQYF. This chain uses TRBV28 with TRBJ2-5; the D call may be TRBD1 or TRBD2 (7 bases each). This CDR3 is 17 amino acids long. CDR1 MDHEN and CDR2 SYDVKM come from the germline V gene. The V and J ends lost 3 bases and 3 bases respectively, with 20 bases between them. Full variable domain (outside the CDR3, taken from reference TRBV28 and TRBJ2-5): DVKVTQSSRYLVKRTGEKVFLECVQDMDHENMFWYRQDPGLGLRLIYFSYDVKMKEKGDIPEGYSVSREKKERFSLILESASTNQTSMYLCASSFRGGYFVKETQYFGPGTRLLVL.

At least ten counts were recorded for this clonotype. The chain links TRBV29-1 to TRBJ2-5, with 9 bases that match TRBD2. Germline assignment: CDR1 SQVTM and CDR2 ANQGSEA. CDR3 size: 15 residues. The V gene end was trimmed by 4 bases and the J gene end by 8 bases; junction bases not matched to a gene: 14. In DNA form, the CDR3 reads TGCAGCGTTGGGGCTAGCGGGAACCCAAGAGATACCCAGTACTTC. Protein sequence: CSVGASGNPRDTQYF.

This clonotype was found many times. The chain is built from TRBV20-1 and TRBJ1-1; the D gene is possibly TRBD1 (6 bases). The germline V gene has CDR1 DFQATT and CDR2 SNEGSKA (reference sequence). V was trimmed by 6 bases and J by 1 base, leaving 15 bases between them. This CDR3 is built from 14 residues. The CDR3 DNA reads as TGCAGTGCCACACCCGCGGACAGGAACACTGAAGCTTTCTTT. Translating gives CSATPADRNTEAFF.